The next 30 T cell receptor beta chains were all read from a single sample in a study of CD8 T cells in ankylosing spondylitis. Findings and caveats of the study: Seven to nine highly homologous variants made up a TCR beta motif, and this motif appeared characteristic of ankylosing spondylitis blood.

Antigen specificity for these receptors is unknown. MiXCR, run by TCRdb on the 5' RACE reads, gives a single entry per CDR3 protein. The sample holds roughly 470,000 distinct CDR3 sequences, 26% seen once. Sequenced input: blood, either unsorted or a sorted T cell fraction (not recorded which). All receptors derive from a male donor with ankylosing spondylitis.

The chain uses TRBV5-1 and TRBJ2-3; D is uncertain. The CDR3 runs to 15 residues. Trimming shortened V by 0 bases and J by 6 bases, and 14 bases separated the two germline ends. From germline, CDR1 is SGHRS and CDR2 YFSETQ. CDR3 in DNA: TGCGCCAGCAGCTTGGAGTGGGCGGCGGAGGATACGCAGTATTTT. Translation gives CASSLEWAAEDTQYF.

The V gene is TRBV5-1, the J gene TRBJ2-3; D call uncertain. Germline loops: CDR1 SGHRS, CDR2 YFSETQ. V gave up 3 bases and J gave up 6 bases, with 5 bases separating them. This CDR3 comprises 11 residues. The CDR3 spells CASSSIDTQYF. CDR3 nucleotide sequence: TGCGCCAGCAGCTCGATTGATACGCAGTATTTT.

V and J are TRBV4-1 and TRBJ2-1, with 7 bases identical to TRBD2. The CDR3 totals 15 residues. The V segment lost 3 bases and the J segment 4 bases; nucleotides outside the gene matches: 6. The V gene's germline CDR1 is MGHRA and CDR2 YSYEKL. The CDR3 bases are TGCGCCAGCAGCCAGTGGACTAGTAATTACAATGAGCAGTTCTTC. Its translation: CASSQWTSNYNEQFF.

This clonotype was picked up a small number of times. This rearrangement joins TRBV20-1 to TRBJ1-1, with D possibly matching TRBD1 (5 bases). Trimming removed 0 bases from V and 3 bases from J, with 20 bases in between. This CDR3 has 17 amino acids. The germline gives CDR1 DFQATT, CDR2 SNEGSKA (reference sequence). CDR3 region: CSARDLSGGGRDTEAFF. Written as DNA, the CDR3 is TGCAGTGCTAGAGATTTATCGGGGGGAGGTCGGGACACTGAAGCTTTCTTT.

This clonotype has only a few counts. The genes are TRBV7-9 and TRBJ2-7; 7 positions agree with TRBD1. The CDR3 length is 14 residues. Looked up from germline, CDR1 is SEHNR and CDR2 is FQNEAQ (reference sequence). The junction had 3 bases not matched to a gene; V was cut back by 2 bases and J by 2 bases. As DNA, the CDR3 is TGTGCCAGCAGCTTAAGGACAGGTCCCTACGAGCAGTACTTC. It yields the protein CASSLRTGPYEQYF.

The chain uses TRBV10-3 and TRBJ1-1, with D possibly being TRBD1 (6 bases). The V gene lost 7 bases and the J gene lost 4 bases, with 16 bases spanning the gap. CDR1 and CDR2 from the germline V gene are ENHRY and SYGVKD. There are 14 residues in the CDR3. The CDR3 reads CAITEGGHFTEAFF. CDR3 DNA: TGTGCCATCACCGAGGGGGGACACTTCACTGAAGCTTTCTTT.

The rearrangement uses TRBV10-1 and TRBJ1-1; TRBD1 might be the D (5 bases). V was cut by 8 bases and J by 1 base, with 11 bases left in between. Looked up from germline, CDR1 is WNHNN and CDR2 is SYGVQD (reference sequence). The CDR3 runs 13 residues. This chain's CDR3 is CASASGGNTEAFF. For the CDR3, the DNA is TGCGCCAGCGCCTCGGGGGGGAACACTGAAGCTTTCTTT.

This chain's CDR3 is CASSRDSHADTQYF. Written as DNA, the CDR3 is TGCGCCAGCAGCCGGGACAGCCATGCAGATACGCAGTATTTT. The chain links TRBV5-1 to TRBJ2-3; the match to TRBD1 covers 7 bases. The junction had 6 bases not matched to a gene; V was cut back by 4 bases and J by 4 bases. This CDR3 is 14 amino acids long. From germline, CDR1 is SGHRS and CDR2 YFSETQ. The full variable domain, in which reference TRBV5-1 and TRBJ2-3 provide the parts outside the CDR3, is KAGVTQTPRYLIKTRGQQVTLSCSPISGHRSVSWYQQTPGQGLQFLFEYFSETQRNKGNFPGRFSGRQFSNSRSEMNVSTLELGDSALYLCASSRDSHADTQYFGPGTRLTVL.

The rearrangement links TRBV5-1 to TRBJ2-1; 10 bases match TRBD2. The germline V gene encodes CDR1 SGHRS and CDR2 YFSETQ. The CDR3 sequence is 15 residues long. V lost 4 bases, J lost 7 bases, and 8 bases stayed unmatched. Here the CDR3 reads CASSVQASGSNEQFF. In DNA form, the CDR3 reads TGCGCCAGCAGCGTTCAGGCTAGCGGGAGTAATGAGCAGTTCTTC.

The chain carries TRBV5-1 and TRBJ1-2, with 8 bases matching TRBD1. Germline V gives CDR1 SGHRS, CDR2 YFSETQ. V lost 1 base, J lost 7 bases, and 9 bases stayed unmatched. CDR3 length equals 15 residues. The DNA of the CDR3 is TGCGCCAGCAGCTTGAATGTGGACAGGGTGGGTGGCTACACCTTC. It specifies CASSLNVDRVGGYTF.

This clonotype occurred a few times. V usage is TRBV12-3 or TRBV12-4 and J usage is TRBJ1-1; 8 bases map to TRBD1. The V gene end was trimmed by 5 bases and the J gene end by 8 bases; junction bases not matched to a gene: 7. CDR3 size: 13 residues. The CDR3 here is CASSLGQGGEAFF. The CDR3 DNA follows: TGTGCCAGCAGTCTCGGACAGGGCGGGGAAGCTTTCTTT.

This clonotype was seen at least ten times. V and J are TRBV5-1 and TRBJ2-3; D is undetermined. Germline lookup yields CDR1 SGHRS and CDR2 YFSETQ. The ends were cut back, 0 bases at V and 5 bases at J, with 13 bases in the middle. The CDR3 is 15 residues long. Here the CDR3 reads CASSLVIGSQDTQYF. CDR3 nucleotides: TGCGCCAGCAGCTTGGTGATCGGTTCGCAAGATACGCAGTATTTT.

The chain joins TRBV25-1 to TRBJ2-3; D is unresolved. The V and J ends lost 0 bases and 4 bases respectively, with 5 bases between them. Germline V gene lookup returns CDR1 MGHDK and CDR2 SYGVNS. The CDR3 is made up of 13 amino acids. CDR3 protein: CASSEYVADTQYF. For the CDR3, the DNA is TGTGCCAGCAGTGAATATGTGGCAGATACGCAGTATTTT.

The chain combines TRBV5-1 with TRBJ2-3; D assignment may be TRBD1 or TRBD2 (5 bases each). V was shortened by 0 bases and J by 0 bases, with 14 bases between the two germline ends. The CDR3 contains 17 residues. Germline CDR1 SGHRS, CDR2 YFSETQ. CDR3 nucleotides: TGCGCCAGCAGCTTGGTATCGGGGACGGAAAGCACAGATACGCAGTATTTT. Protein product: CASSLVSGTESTDTQYF. The whole variable domain, remainder taken from reference TRBV5-1 and TRBJ2-3, is KAGVTQTPRYLIKTRGQQVTLSCSPISGHRSVSWYQQTPGQGLQFLFEYFSETQRNKGNFPGRFSGRQFSNSRSEMNVSTLELGDSALYLCASSLVSGTESTDTQYFGPGTRLTVL.

The gene calls are TRBV20-1 and TRBJ1-3, with a possible D match to TRBD1 (6 bases). The ends were cut back, 8 bases at V and 0 bases at J, with 14 bases in the middle. Germline V lookup: CDR1 DFQATT, CDR2 SNEGSKA (reference sequence). The CDR3 spans 14 residues. As DNA, the CDR3 is TGCAGTTCACAGGGTTCCCACTCTGGAAACACCATATATTTT. Translating gives CSSQGSHSGNTIYF.

This rearrangement joins TRBV28 to TRBJ1-6; no firm D call. V was trimmed by 5 bases and J by 0 bases, leaving 11 bases between them. Germline values: CDR1 MDHEN, CDR2 SYDVKM. This CDR3 is built from 16 residues. Here the CDR3 DNA reads TGTGCCAGCAGTCGGATAGGGAGCTCCTATAATTCACCCCTCCACTTT. Translated: CASSRIGSSYNSPLHF. Full variable domain (remainder filled in from reference TRBV28 and TRBJ1-6): DVKVTQSSRYLVKRTGEKVFLECVQDMDHENMFWYRQDPGLGLRLIYFSYDVKMKEKGDIPEGYSVSREKKERFSLILESASTNQTSMYLCASSRIGSSYNSPLHFGNGTRLTVT.

The genes are TRBV5-5 and TRBJ1-5; the D is unclear. Trimming cost V 4 bases and J 7 bases, with 15 bases left between them. There are 14 residues in the CDR3. The germline V gene encodes CDR1 SGHKS and CDR2 YYEKEE (reference sequence). The CDR3 loop reads CASSVDLGIQPQHF. The DNA for the CDR3 is TGTGCCAGCAGCGTGGATCTGGGGATCCAGCCCCAGCATTTT.

V gene TRBV3-1 combines with J gene TRBJ2-1; D not resolved. Germline V gives CDR1 LGHDT, CDR2 YNNKEL (reference sequence). The CDR3 extends over 15 amino acids. Trimming removed 0 bases at V and 5 bases at J, with 11 bases between. Here the CDR3 DNA reads TGTGCCAGCAGCCAAGATAGGCAGCCTCACAATGAGCAGTTCTTC. It yields the protein CASSQDRQPHNEQFF.

This clonotype has more than one count but fewer than ten. This chain connects TRBV24-1 to TRBJ1-2, with TRBD1 matching 10 bases. The CDR3 loop spans 15 amino acids. Trimming removed 4 bases from V and 2 bases from J; junction bases left unmatched: 3. Germline V gene lookup returns CDR1 KGHDR and CDR2 SFDVKD. The CDR3, as DNA: TGTGCCACCAGTGAGCCGGGACAGGGGAACTATGGCTACACCTTC. It encodes CATSEPGQGNYGYTF.

The CDR3 DNA reads as TGTGCCAGCAGTTTATGGGCGGGAAGAATAGATACGCAGTATTTT. Encoded protein: CASSLWAGRIDTQYF. The chain couples TRBV12-3 or TRBV12-4 to TRBJ2-3; D might be TRBD2 (6 bases). The CDR3 is 15 amino acids. V was trimmed by 2 bases and J by 5 bases, leaving 14 bases between them.

V and J are TRBV20-1 and TRBJ2-1, with TRBD2 as a possible D gene (6 bases). The V and J ends lost 0 bases and 6 bases respectively, with 15 bases between them. The CDR3 runs 15 residues. Germline assignment: CDR1 DFQATT and CDR2 SNEGSKA (reference sequence). In DNA form, the CDR3 reads TGCAGTGCTAGAGATCGCCGGGAGTTTGGCAATGAGCAGTTCTTC. Protein product: CSARDRREFGNEQFF.

The V call is TRBV6-1, the J call TRBJ1-1; D is possibly TRBD1 (5 bases). Trimming left V 8 bases short and J 1 base short, with 14 bases between. The CDR3 runs to 14 residues. Per germline, CDR1 MNHNS and CDR2 SASEGT. CDR3 nucleotide sequence: TGTGCCAGCGGGAAAGGGGCTACGAACACTGAAGCTTTCTTT. Protein sequence: CASGKGATNTEAFF.

This clonotype was recorded at least ten times. The rearrangement links TRBV29-1 to TRBJ2-5; a weak D match, TRBD1 (7 bases). Germline CDR1 is SQVTM and CDR2 is ANQGSEA. The CDR3 totals 14 residues. V gave up 1 base and J gave up 2 bases, with 11 bases separating them. The CDR3 region is CSVEGRGQQETQYF. As DNA, the CDR3 is TGCAGCGTTGAAGGGAGGGGACAGCAAGAGACCCAGTACTTC. Full variable domain (remainder filled in from reference TRBV29-1 and TRBJ2-5): SAVISQKPSRDICQRGTSLTIQCQVDSQVTMMFWYRQQPGQSLTLIATANQGSEATYESGFVIDKFPISRPNLTFSTLTVSNMSPEDSSIYLCSVEGRGQQETQYFGPGTRLLVL.

The rearrangement joins TRBV12-3 or TRBV12-4 to TRBJ1-1; D uncertain. The CDR3 totals 13 residues. Trimming cost V 10 bases and J 6 bases, with 18 bases left between them. CDR3 sequence (DNA): TGTGCCACCGGCTCCGTGGCTTCGTCTGAAGCTTTCTTT. Translating it yields CATGSVASSEAFF.

CDR3 DNA sequence: TGTGCCAGCAGCAGGGGTAGCGGGAACAATGAGCAGTTCTTC. It yields the protein CASSRGSGNNEQFF. This chain joins TRBV7-2 and TRBJ2-1, with 8 nucleotides matching TRBD2. Trimming cost V 5 bases and J 5 bases; bases outside gene matches: 5. In germline, CDR1 is SGHTA, CDR2 FQGNSA. The CDR3 runs to 14 residues.

This clonotype showed up just a few times. The chain employs TRBV29-1 and TRBJ2-7; 7 bases fit TRBD2. The trim removed 1 base at V and 6 bases at J, leaving 9 bases unmatched. Per germline, CDR1 SQVTM and CDR2 ANQGSEA. The CDR3 is made up of 14 amino acids. This CDR3 reads CSVEVAGHFSEQYF. In DNA form, the CDR3 reads TGCAGCGTTGAAGTAGCGGGCCATTTCTCCGAGCAGTACTTC.

J is TRBJ2-1 and V is TRBV20-1; tentative D call: TRBD2 (5 bases). Looked up from germline, CDR1 is DFQATT and CDR2 is SNEGSKA (reference sequence). V was pared by 0 bases and J by 3 bases, with 12 bases between. The CDR3 loop spans 15 amino acids. CDR3 loop: CSARDGRPNYNEQFF. The CDR3 bases are TGCAGTGCTAGAGATGGGAGACCCAACTACAATGAGCAGTTCTTC.

There are many counts of this clonotype. This chain joins TRBV5-1 and TRBJ1-5; possible D gene TRBD1, 5 bases. The CDR3 is 15 residues long. V was cut by 0 bases and J by 7 bases, with 14 bases left in between. Germline CDR1 is SGHRS and CDR2 is YFSETQ. The CDR3 DNA follows: TGCGCCAGCAGCTTGGATGGGACTCGGCGACAGCCCCAGCATTTT. It yields the protein CASSLDGTRRQPQHF.

The V gene is TRBV20-1, the J gene TRBJ2-1, with 11 bases lining up with TRBD2. This CDR3 has 15 residues. V shed 5 bases, J shed 3 bases, and the junction held 6 bases outside the gene matches. Germline V CDR1 and CDR2: DFQATT, SNEGSKA (reference sequence). CDR3 region: CSAYSGRGNYNEQFF. CDR3 DNA: TGCAGTGCTTATAGCGGGAGGGGTAACTACAATGAGCAGTTCTTC.

A few counts support this clonotype. The chain links TRBV11-1 to TRBJ2-1; D call uncertain. The V and J ends lost 3 bases and 6 bases respectively, with 3 bases between them. Germline V gene data show CDR1 as SGHAT and CDR2 as FQDESV (reference sequence). The CDR3 length is 11 residues. As DNA, the CDR3 is TGTGCCAGCAGCTTCGGCAATGAGCAGTTCTTC. Translating it yields CASSFGNEQFF.